Each of the 23 T cell receptor beta chains below was sequenced from the same sample in a study of T cells in Graves' hyperthyroidism and ophthalmopathy. TCR beta CDR3 sequences were amplified from RNA transcripts. Primed by the HTBI set, a first-round RT-PCR was run on the TCR CDR3. TCRdb re-derived calls from the multiplex PCR reads in MiXCR, one entry per CDR3 protein. The data contain around 690,000 distinct CDR3 sequences, 15% to 20% of them singletons. Source material: blood. The receptors were sampled from a man aged 45 to 65 with Graves' hyperthyroidism.

This clonotype was observed at least ten times. The chain recombines TRBV12-3 or TRBV12-4 with TRBJ2-4; TRBD2 aligns across 11 bases. The CDR3 has 16 residues. V was pared by 4 bases and J by 7 bases, with 9 bases of the junction left unmatched. In nucleotides, the CDR3 is TGTGCCAGCAGTTCACTAGCGGGAGCCGCCTGGAACATTCAGTACTTC. Translating it yields CASSSLAGAAWNIQYF.

This chain links TRBV5-1 with TRBJ2-6, with D unclear. The CDR3 contains 16 residues. Germline-derived CDR1 and CDR2 are SGHRS and YFSETQ. V shed 1 base and J shed 1 base, with 9 bases lying between them. The CDR3, as DNA: TGCGCCAGCAGCTTGTCTCAGGCATCTGGGGCCAACGTCCTGACTTTC. Its protein product is CASSLSQASGANVLTF.

This clonotype was detected only a few times. The CDR3 bases are TGTGCCAGCAGCCCCGTTTCGACAGCGAACACTGAAGCTTTCTTT. This translates into CASSPVSTANTEAFF. The rearrangement links TRBV7-9 to TRBJ1-1; tentative D call: TRBD1 (5 bases). V lost 5 bases and J lost 1, with 14 bases in between. CDR1 and CDR2 from the germline V gene are SEHNR and FQNEAQ (reference sequence). The CDR3 covers 15 residues.

This clonotype was picked up a small number of times. The chain couples TRBV12-3 or TRBV12-4 to TRBJ2-3; TRBD2 agrees at 10 bases. This CDR3 region has 15 residues. Trimming at V came to 4 bases and at J to 7 bases, leaving 8 bases not matched to a gene. CDR3 bases: TGTGCCAGCAGTTACAGCGGGAGGGAAAGAAATACGCAGTATTTT. This codes for CASSYSGRERNTQYF.

The rearrangement links TRBV3-1 to TRBJ1-2, with a possible D match to TRBD1 (5 bases). The V end was cut by 2 bases, the J end by 0 bases, with 13 bases between. The CDR3 length is 16 residues. Germline loops: CDR1 LGHDT, CDR2 YNNKEL (reference sequence). This chain's CDR3 is CASSQRQPPANYGYTF. The CDR3 DNA reads as TGTGCCAGCAGCCAAAGACAGCCCCCTGCTAACTATGGCTACACCTTC.

The chain has TRBV24-1 and TRBJ1-2; D is ambiguous. Trimming removed 5 bases at V and 4 bases at J, with 16 bases between. CDR1 and CDR2 (germline): KGHDR, SFDVKD. The CDR3 has 15 amino acids. This chain's CDR3 is CATSGMGIWGYGYTF. The CDR3, as DNA: TGTGCCACCAGTGGGATGGGGATCTGGGGCTATGGCTACACCTTC.

This chain joins TRBV3-1 and TRBJ2-1; 13 bases are shared with TRBD2. The trim removed 5 bases at V and 5 bases at J, leaving 6 bases unmatched. Germline V CDR1 and CDR2: LGHDT, YNNKEL (reference sequence). This CDR3 region has 16 residues. For the CDR3, the DNA is TGTGCCAGCAGCGCCCGAGGGACTAGCGGGAACAATGAGCAGTTCTTC. Protein sequence: CASSARGTSGNNEQFF.

This chain links TRBV5-1 with TRBJ1-2; 7 bases are a match to TRBD1. The length of the CDR3 is 16 residues. Per germline, CDR1 SGHRS and CDR2 YFSETQ. V lost 4 bases, J lost 5 bases, and 14 bases stayed unmatched. The CDR3 loop reads CASSAYRKQGLYGYTF. The CDR3 DNA reads as TGCGCCAGCAGCGCCTACCGGAAACAGGGGTTGTATGGCTACACCTTC.

With regard to this clonotype: A read error may be the cause here, since a much bigger clone is one base away. This rearrangement joins TRBV6-1 to TRBJ2-3, with no clear D. V lost 6 bases, J lost 6 bases, and 16 bases lay in between. The CDR3 contains 14 residues. Per the germline V gene, CDR1 is MNHNS and CDR2 is SASEGT. CDR3 coding DNA: TGTGCCAGCAGACTCGACCAGACTCGGGATACGCAGTATTTT. This translates into CASRLDQTRDTQYF.

This clonotype was seen repeatedly, ten times or more. The chain carries TRBV6-1 and TRBJ1-5, with no clear D. V dropped 6 bases and J dropped 3 bases, with 21 bases sitting between them. The germline V gene encodes CDR1 MNHNS and CDR2 SASEGT. The length of the CDR3 is 17 residues. As DNA, the CDR3 is TGTGCCAGCAGCACCAATCGCCGGCAGGAAACCAATCAGCCCCAGCATTTT. Translating gives CASSTNRRQETNQPQHF.

This clonotype was found many times. The V and J genes are TRBV2 and TRBJ2-3; 7 nucleotides match TRBD2. The V gene's germline CDR1 is SNHLY and CDR2 FYNNEI. This CDR3 comprises 15 residues. Trimming removed 7 bases from V and 1 base from J; junction bases left unmatched: 8. CDR3 DNA sequence: TGTGCCAGCATCCGTCTAGCGGAGGGCACAGATACGCAGTATTTT. Amino acids: CASIRLAEGTDTQYF.

The sample holds many counts of this clonotype. This chain links TRBV12-3 or TRBV12-4 with TRBJ1-1; the D gene is possibly TRBD1 (5 bases). The V and J ends lost 6 bases and 4 bases respectively, with 18 bases between them. This CDR3 spans 15 amino acids. The CDR3 DNA is TGTGCCAGCAGGGAAGAACAGGTCGTAACCACTGAAGCTTTCTTT. Its protein is CASREEQVVTTEAFF.

There are many counts of this clonotype. The chain is built from TRBV13 and TRBJ1-6; TRBD1 matches 8 bases. This CDR3 is 18 amino acids long. CDR1 is PRHDT and CDR2 is FYEKMQ in the germline V gene (reference sequence). V was pared by 5 bases and J by 7 bases, with 16 bases of the junction left unmatched. The DNA for the CDR3 is TGTGCCAGCAGCCTATGGGAGGACAGGGTAAAGGGAAATTCACCCCTCCACTTT. Translated, it gives CASSLWEDRVKGNSPLHF. The full variable domain, completed using reference TRBV13 and TRBJ1-6, is AAGVIQSPRHLIKEKRETATLKCYPIPRHDTVYWYQQGPGQDPQFLISFYEKMQSDKGSIPDRFSAQQFSDYHSELNMSSLELGDSALYFCASSLWEDRVKGNSPLHFGNGTRLTVT.

This clonotype has at least ten counts. The rearrangement joins TRBV6-1 to TRBJ1-5, with TRBD1 matching over 7 bases. Trimming removed 5 bases from V and 9 bases from J; junction bases left unmatched: 16. The CDR3 totals 16 residues. Germline V gene lookup returns CDR1 MNHNS and CDR2 SASEGT. CDR3 in amino acids: CASSSSGQPFEWPQHF. As DNA, the CDR3 is TGTGCCAGCAGTTCATCGGGACAGCCATTCGAATGGCCCCAGCATTTT.

For this clonotype: The junction departs from germline at one end; a sequencing error may be responsible. The chain recombines TRBV20-1 with TRBJ2-7, with D possibly TRBD1 on 5 matching bases. This CDR3 contains 15 residues. CDR1 and CDR2 from the germline V gene are DFQATT and SNEGSKA (reference sequence). CDR3 protein: CSARDARQGSHEQYF. CDR3 DNA: TGCAGTGCTAGAGATGCGCGGCAGGGCTCCCACGAGCAGTACTTC.

This clonotype was counted ten times or more. The rearrangement joins TRBV24-1 to TRBJ2-7; D perhaps matches TRBD2 (5 bases). The CDR3 loop spans 13 amino acids. V was trimmed by 7 bases and J by 0 bases, leaving 9 bases between them. The germline gives CDR1 KGHDR, CDR2 SFDVKD. For the CDR3, the DNA is TGTGCCACCAGCGAAGGGAGCTCCTACGAGCAGTACTTC. Translated: CATSEGSSYEQYF.

This clonotype was picked up many times. The chain is built from TRBV7-9 and TRBJ1-1; possible D gene TRBD1, 6 bases. Germline V gene data show CDR1 as SEHNR and CDR2 as FQNEAQ (reference sequence). Trimming stripped 1 base from V and 4 bases from J, with 10 bases between. The CDR3 loop spans 14 amino acids. The CDR3 region has the DNA TGTGCCAGCAGCTTAGTAGGGGGGAGCACTGAAGCTTTCTTT. It yields the protein CASSLVGGSTEAFF.

This clonotype has a handful of counts. This may be a read error: a much more frequent sequence differs by one nucleotide. The chain uses TRBV11-2 and TRBJ2-1; 7 bases are shared with TRBD1. With 2 bases clipped from V and 2 bases from J, the junction kept 6 bases outside the gene matches. The CDR3 has 16 amino acids. The germline V gene has CDR1 SGHAT and CDR2 FQNNGV. The CDR3 DNA follows: TGTGCCAGCAGCTTAAAGCCGGACAGGACCTACAATGAGCAGTTCTTC. This sequence encodes CASSLKPDRTYNEQFF.

In its sample, this clonotype was seen many times. This chain joins TRBV2 and TRBJ2-1; D is undetermined. Germline CDR1 SNHLY, CDR2 FYNNEI. The CDR3 sequence is 13 residues long. Trimming took off 8 bases at V and 4 bases at J, with 12 bases between the two ends. The CDR3 region is CASVGSEYNEQFF. The CDR3 DNA reads TGTGCCAGCGTCGGATCCGAGTACAATGAGCAGTTCTTC.

This clonotype has at least ten counts. The chain joins TRBV9 to TRBJ2-5, with no clear D. Deletions cut 0 bases from V and 0 bases from J, with 9 bases between. From germline, CDR1 is SGDLS and CDR2 YYNGEE. There are 15 residues in the CDR3. The CDR3 region is CASSVETKYQETQYF. The CDR3 DNA is TGTGCCAGCAGCGTAGAGACAAAGTACCAAGAGACCCAGTACTTC.

This clonotype came up a few times. The chain combines TRBV20-1 with TRBJ2-2, with TRBD1 identical over 12 bases. Germline V gene data show CDR1 as DFQATT and CDR2 as SNEGSKA (reference sequence). The junction had 12 bases not matched to a gene; V was cut back by 6 bases and J by 7 bases. This CDR3 is 16 amino acids long. CDR3 sequence (DNA): TGCAGTGCCGGGTCGGAAGGGACAGGGGGCGGCGGGGAGCTGTTTTTT. This gives the protein CSAGSEGTGGGGELFF.

There are a few counts of this clonotype. The rearrangement uses TRBV9 and TRBJ2-1, with D unresolved. Trimming took 2 bases from V and 1 from J, leaving 13 bases between them. Germline CDR1 SGDLS, CDR2 YYNGEE. The CDR3 runs 16 residues. In nucleotides, the CDR3 is TGTGCCAGCAGCGTGGCGATACGGGTATCCTACAATGAGCAGTTCTTC. It is translated as CASSVAIRVSYNEQFF.

This clonotype has a count of ten or more. This chain joins TRBV7-2 and TRBJ2-5; D gene unclear. Trimming took off 5 bases at V and 5 bases at J, with 15 bases between the two ends. Germline V gives CDR1 SGHTA, CDR2 FQGNSA. The CDR3 extends over 14 amino acids. The CDR3 loop is CASSTPQVWETQYF. The CDR3 bases are TGTGCCAGCAGCACCCCCCAGGTGTGGGAGACCCAGTACTTC. Full variable domain (rest looked up from reference TRBV7-2 and TRBJ2-5): GAGVSQSPSNKVTEKGKDVELRCDPISGHTALYWYRQSLGQGLEFLIYFQGNSAPDKSGLPSDRFSAERTGGSVSTLTIQRTQQEDSAVYLCASSTPQVWETQYFGPGTRLLVL.